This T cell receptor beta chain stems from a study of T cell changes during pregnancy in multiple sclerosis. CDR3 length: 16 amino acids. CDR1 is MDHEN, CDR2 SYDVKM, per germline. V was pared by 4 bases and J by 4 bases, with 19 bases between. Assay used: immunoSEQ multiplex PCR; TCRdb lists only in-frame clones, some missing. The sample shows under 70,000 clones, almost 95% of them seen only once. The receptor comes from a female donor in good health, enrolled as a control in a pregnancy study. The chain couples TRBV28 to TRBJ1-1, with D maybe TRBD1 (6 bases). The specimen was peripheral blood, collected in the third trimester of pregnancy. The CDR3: CASSSQVYRAGTEAFF. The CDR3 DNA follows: TGTGCCAGCAGTTCCCAGGTCTACAGGGCGGGCACTGAAGCTTTCTTT.